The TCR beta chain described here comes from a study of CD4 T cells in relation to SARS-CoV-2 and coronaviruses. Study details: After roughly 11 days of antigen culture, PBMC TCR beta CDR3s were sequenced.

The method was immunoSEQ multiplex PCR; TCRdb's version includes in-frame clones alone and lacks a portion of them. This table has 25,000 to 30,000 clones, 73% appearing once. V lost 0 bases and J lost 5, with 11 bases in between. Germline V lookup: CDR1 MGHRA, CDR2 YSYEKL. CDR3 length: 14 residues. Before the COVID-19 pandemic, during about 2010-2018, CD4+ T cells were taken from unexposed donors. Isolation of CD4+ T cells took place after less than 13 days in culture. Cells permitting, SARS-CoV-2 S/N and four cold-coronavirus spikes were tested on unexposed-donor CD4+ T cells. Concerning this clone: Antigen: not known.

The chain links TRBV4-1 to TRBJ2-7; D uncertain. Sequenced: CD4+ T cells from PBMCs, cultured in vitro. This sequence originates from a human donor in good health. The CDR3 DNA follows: TGCGCCAGCAGCCAAGAGAGCTTCATCGACGAGCAGTACTTC. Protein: CASSQESFIDEQYF.